A single sample is the source of the 30 T cell receptor beta chains below, sequenced in a study of T-cell memory formation after mild COVID-19. TCRdb re-derived calls from the 5' RACE reads in MiXCR, one entry per CDR3 protein. The sample records just over 150,000 distinct CDR3 sequences, 30% to 35% being singletons. The sequencing input was PBMCs or a T cell subset sorted from them (not recorded which). The receptors derive from an adult woman who had mild COVID-19 (a few samples of this study predate the infection). Cell type and time point are not known.

This clonotype occurred a few times. The chain links TRBV9 to TRBJ2-5; 8 positions agree with TRBD1. J lost 1 base, V lost 2 bases, and 1 base had no gene match. The CDR3 runs 14 residues. Looked up from germline, CDR1 is SGDLS and CDR2 is YYNGEE. In DNA form, the CDR3 reads TGTGCCAGCAGCGTGGGGACAGGCCAAGAGACCCAGTACTTC. It encodes CASSVGTGQETQYF.

This clonotype occurred a few times. The chain recombines TRBV7-6 with TRBJ2-3; D perhaps matches TRBD1 (5 bases). The CDR3 totals 20 residues. V lost 6 bases to trimming and J lost 1 base, with 29 bases between them. Looked up from germline, CDR1 is SGHVS and CDR2 is FNYEAQ. In nucleotides, the CDR3 is TGTGCCAGCAGTCACCCCACGGTGCGAACAGGTTCCGTAGGCACAGATACGCAGTATTTT. Translating gives CASSHPTVRTGSVGTDTQYF.

This clonotype was counted only a few times. The chain recombines TRBV6-5 with TRBJ2-7, with D perhaps TRBD1 (5 bases). The CDR3 runs to 11 residues. The V and J ends lost 10 bases and 7 bases respectively, with 14 bases between them. CDR1 and CDR2 from the germline V gene are MNHEY and SVGAGI. The CDR3 is CATSRGMEQYF. The DNA of the CDR3 is TGTGCCACCTCAAGGGGAATGGAGCAGTACTTC.

The rearrangement joins TRBV5-1 to TRBJ2-3, with D possibly being TRBD1 or TRBD2 (6 bases each). The length of the CDR3 is 18 residues. Germline-derived CDR1 and CDR2 are SGHRS and YFSETQ. The V end was cut by 1 base, the J end by 3 bases, with 21 bases between. This chain's CDR3 is CASSLSGAPSGLTDTQYF. DNA of the CDR3: TGCGCCAGCAGCTTGTCGGGGGCCCCCTCGGGGTTGACAGATACGCAGTATTTT.

Points on this clonotype: A much larger clone sits a single nucleotide away, making a read error possible. The V gene is TRBV7-6, the J gene TRBJ2-3; D is possibly TRBD1 or TRBD2 (5 bases each). This CDR3 has 14 amino acids. Germline V gene sequence: CDR1 SGHVS, CDR2 FNYEAQ. V lost 3 bases to trimming and J lost 7 bases, with 14 bases between them. CDR3 amino acids: CASSFGTRPYTQYF. Here the CDR3 DNA reads TGTGCCAGCAGCTTCGGGACCAGACCGTATACGCAGTATTTT.

The V gene is TRBV5-4, the J gene TRBJ1-1; D possibly corresponds to TRBD1 (5 bases). This CDR3 has 13 residues. V was pared by 8 bases and J by 4 bases, with 15 bases between. The germline gives CDR1 SGHNT, CDR2 YYREEE (reference sequence). CDR3 sequence reads: CASDRGGGTEAFF. Here the CDR3 DNA reads TGTGCCAGTGATCGGGGGGGTGGCACTGAAGCTTTCTTT.

This sequence joins TRBV30 and TRBJ2-1; TRBD2 might be the D (5 bases). V lost 5 bases and J lost 2, with 13 bases in between. Germline V gene lookup returns CDR1 GTSNPN and CDR2 SVGIG (reference sequence). This CDR3 has 14 residues. CDR3 loop: CAWEAEAAYNEQFF. DNA of the CDR3: TGTGCCTGGGAGGCGGAAGCGGCCTACAATGAGCAGTTCTTC.

The rearrangement uses TRBV5-1 and TRBJ2-5; 8 nucleotides align to TRBD2. The V segment lost 2 bases and the J segment 4 bases; nucleotides outside the gene matches: 7. The CDR3 length is 15 residues. CDR1 is SGHRS and CDR2 is YFSETQ in the germline V gene. CDR3 DNA sequence: TGCGCCAGCAGCTTAGCGGGGGCGTTTGGAGAGACCCAGTACTTC. It yields the protein CASSLAGAFGETQYF.

The rearrangement uses TRBV11-1 and TRBJ2-2; D is possibly TRBD1 (5 bases). The germline gives CDR1 SGHAT, CDR2 FQDESV (reference sequence). V lost 1 base, J lost 0 bases, and 12 bases lay in between. CDR3 length: 17 residues. The CDR3 DNA follows: TGTGCCAGCAGCTTAGTAGGGGTTCAGTCGAACACCGGGGAGCTGTTTTTT. Translation gives CASSLVGVQSNTGELFF.

The CDR3 spells CASSLLLAENEQFF. The CDR3 DNA sequence: TGCGCCAGCAGCTTGCTACTAGCTGAGAATGAGCAGTTCTTC. V is TRBV5-1 and J is TRBJ2-1, with D tentatively TRBD2 (6 bases). CDR1 SGHRS and CDR2 YFSETQ come from the germline V gene. The CDR3 extends over 14 amino acids. V was trimmed by 1 base and J by 7 bases, leaving 12 bases between them.

V usage is TRBV24-1 and J usage is TRBJ2-6; TRBD1 aligns across 9 bases. The CDR3 extends over 18 amino acids. Per the germline V gene, CDR1 is KGHDR and CDR2 is SFDVKD. V shed 2 bases, J shed 4 bases, and the junction held 8 bases outside the gene matches. CDR3 loop: CATSDYGTGSYGANVLTF. The DNA for the CDR3 is TGTGCCACCAGTGATTATGGGACAGGGTCCTACGGGGCCAACGTCCTGACTTTC.

The chain employs TRBV11-2 and TRBJ2-7; 10 bases agree with TRBD2. The germline gives CDR1 SGHAT, CDR2 FQNNGV. With V trimmed by 0 bases and J by 2 bases, 1 base remained unmatched. This CDR3 region has 15 residues. The CDR3 DNA reads as TGTGCCAGCAGCTTAGAACTAGCGGGAACCTACGAGCAGTACTTC. It is translated as CASSLELAGTYEQYF. Full variable domain (missing parts from reference TRBV11-2 and TRBJ2-7): EAGVAQSPRYKIIEKRQSVAFWCNPISGHATLYWYQQILGQGPKLLIQFQNNGVVDDSQLPKDRFSAERLKGVDSTLKIQPAKLEDSAVYLCASSLELAGTYEQYFGPGTRLTVT.

There are a few counts of this clonotype. This chain links TRBV7-3 with TRBJ2-7; tentatively, D is TRBD1 or TRBD2 (5 bases each). Germline-derived CDR1 and CDR2 are SGHTA and FQGTGA. With 1 base removed from V and 0 bases from J, the gap between germline ends came to 13 bases. The CDR3 spans 16 residues. Written as DNA, the CDR3 is TGTGCCAGCAGCTTAAGTCCGGGGCCCAGCTCCTACGAGCAGTACTTC. Its translation: CASSLSPGPSSYEQYF.

V and J are TRBV28 and TRBJ2-5; possible D gene TRBD1, 6 bases. CDR1 is MDHEN and CDR2 is SYDVKM in the germline V gene. CDR3 size: 13 residues. V shed 8 bases and J shed 5 bases, with 15 bases lying between them. For the CDR3, the DNA is TGTGCCAGCTCGAGGGGGAGAGGGGAGACCCAGTACTTC. Its translation: CASSRGRGETQYF.

This clonotype has only a few counts. The chain carries TRBV4-1 and TRBJ2-3; no clear D gene. Germline V gives CDR1 MGHRA, CDR2 YSYEKL. The CDR3 is 15 amino acids. Trimming took 1 base from V and 4 from J, leaving 12 bases between them. The chain's CDR3 is CASSQVNPSPDTQYF. The CDR3 DNA follows: TGCGCCAGCAGCCAAGTGAATCCGAGCCCAGATACGCAGTATTTT.

CDR3 DNA: TGTGCCACCGTCGGGGGTATCGCTGAAGCTTTCTTT. Translated: CATVGGIAEAFF. The V gene is TRBV19, the J gene TRBJ1-1; tentatively, D is TRBD1 (5 bases). There are 12 residues in the CDR3. Trimming pared 10 bases from V and 6 bases from J, leaving 15 bases between. Germline loops: CDR1 LNHDA, CDR2 SQIVND (reference sequence).

J is TRBJ2-1 and V is TRBV14; D assignment may be TRBD1 or TRBD2 (5 bases each). The ends were cut back, 3 bases at V and 7 bases at J, with 16 bases in the middle. The germline V gene encodes CDR1 SGHDN and CDR2 FVKESK. This CDR3 has 15 residues. Here the CDR3 DNA reads TGTGCCAGCAGCCAGGCAGGGACCTTAGTGAATGAGCAGTTCTTC. This codes for CASSQAGTLVNEQFF.

Many counts were recorded for this clonotype. The V call is TRBV20-1, the J call TRBJ1-1, with a possible D match to TRBD1 (6 bases). Germline V gene lookup returns CDR1 DFQATT and CDR2 SNEGSKA (reference sequence). This CDR3 has 15 residues. V was pared by 3 bases and J by 2 bases, with 16 bases between. The CDR3 DNA reads TGCAGTGCTAGCAACCCGGGACAAGGCAACACTGAAGCTTTCTTT. Protein sequence: CSASNPGQGNTEAFF.

The chain uses TRBV9 and TRBJ2-1, with unresolved D. The CDR3 extends over 12 amino acids. The V and J ends lost 0 bases and 9 bases respectively, with 7 bases between them. The germline gives CDR1 SGDLS, CDR2 YYNGEE. The DNA of the CDR3 is TGTGCCAGCAGCGTAGGAAGAGCTGAGCAGTTCTTC. Translation: CASSVGRAEQFF.

At least ten counts were recorded for this clonotype. The chain has TRBV14 and TRBJ1-2; D not resolved. Germline CDR1 is SGHDN and CDR2 is FVKESK. The CDR3 contains 12 residues. Trimming cost V 5 bases and J 8 bases, with 12 bases left between them. CDR3 sequence reads: CASSTTRAGYTF. The CDR3 nucleotides read TGTGCCAGCAGCACCACGAGGGCCGGCTACACCTTC.

The chain couples TRBV12-3 or TRBV12-4 to TRBJ1-5; D call uncertain. Deletions cut 1 base from V and 11 bases from J, with 12 bases between. This CDR3 spans 13 amino acids. The CDR3 nucleotides read TGTGCCAGCAGTTTAGGGGGTCCGCCGGCCCAGCATTTT. Protein product: CASSLGGPPAQHF.

This clonotype was seen many times. V is TRBV10-3 and J is TRBJ2-1, with 7 bases matching TRBD1. Per germline, CDR1 ENHRY and CDR2 SYGVKD. There are 15 residues in the CDR3. The V segment lost 10 bases and the J segment 1 base; nucleotides outside the gene matches: 10. The CDR3 loop is CATIDRVGSYNEQFF. The CDR3 DNA reads TGTGCCACGATAGACAGGGTAGGATCCTACAATGAGCAGTTCTTC.

The rearrangement links TRBV15 to TRBJ1-1; D gene ambiguous. CDR3 length: 14 amino acids. Looked up from germline, CDR1 is LNHNV and CDR2 is YYDKDF (reference sequence). V dropped 0 bases and J dropped 3 bases, with 8 bases sitting between them. The CDR3 DNA sequence: TGTGCCACCAGCAGAGATCTGCGGGACACTGAAGCTTTCTTT. This codes for CATSRDLRDTEAFF. The whole variable domain, remainder taken from reference TRBV15 and TRBJ1-1, is DAMVIQNPRYQVTQFGKPVTLSCSQTLNHNVMYWYQQKSSQAPKLLFHYYDKDFNNEADTPDNFQSRRPNTSFCFLDIRSPGLGDTAMYLCATSRDLRDTEAFFGQGTRLTVV.

In this sample, this clonotype turned up a few times. V gene TRBV29-1 combines with J gene TRBJ1-1; D may be TRBD1 (5 bases). Trimming cost V 0 bases and J 0 bases, with 17 bases left between them. Per the germline V gene, CDR1 is SQVTM and CDR2 is ANQGSEA. CDR3 length: 17 residues. The CDR3 sequence is CSVEDRGSRGLNTEAFF. The CDR3 nucleotides read TGCAGCGTTGAAGATCGGGGGAGTAGGGGCCTGAACACTGAAGCTTTCTTT.

This clonotype has a handful of counts. The chain combines TRBV29-1 with TRBJ2-3, with no clear D. V lost 3 bases to trimming and J lost 7 bases, with 17 bases between them. CDR1 is SQVTM, CDR2 ANQGSEA, per germline. The CDR3 is made up of 14 amino acids. CDR3: CSVESFVRPYTQYF. The CDR3 DNA reads as TGCAGCGTTGAGAGCTTCGTCCGGCCCTATACGCAGTATTTT.

This clonotype came up once. The J gene is TRBJ1-1, the V gene TRBV12-3 or TRBV12-4, with D hard to call. This CDR3 region has 14 residues. Trimming removed 7 bases from V and 0 bases from J, with 12 bases in between. CDR3 bases: TGTGCCAGCACCCTGGGGATCATGAACACTGAAGCTTTCTTT. The encoded protein is CASTLGIMNTEAFF.

This CDR3 is CASSLDVGRTEAFF. The CDR3 region has the DNA TGTGCCAGCAGCTTAGATGTGGGGAGGACTGAAGCTTTCTTT. The chain combines TRBV7-9 with TRBJ1-1; D is unclear. CDR1 is SEHNR and CDR2 is FQNEAQ in the germline V gene (reference sequence). Trimming removed 1 base at V and 5 bases at J, with 11 bases between. The CDR3 runs 14 residues.

The chain carries TRBV5-1 and TRBJ2-7; TRBD1 aligns across 7 bases. Germline CDR1 SGHRS, CDR2 YFSETQ. This CDR3 is 13 amino acids long. Losses at the gene ends were 4 bases for V and 5 bases for J; bases not matched to a gene: 6. The CDR3 region has the DNA TGCGCCAGCAGCAAAGGGACAGCAGACGAGCAGTACTTC. It specifies CASSKGTADEQYF.

CDR3 loop: CASLGTGSVNEQFF. Written as DNA, the CDR3 is TGTGCCAGCTTAGGGACAGGGTCGGTGAATGAGCAGTTCTTC. V and J are TRBV7-8 and TRBJ2-1; 9 bases are shared with TRBD1. The CDR3 is 14 amino acids. V lost 8 bases to trimming and J lost 7 bases; unmatched junction nucleotides: 9. Germline V lookup: CDR1 SGHVS, CDR2 FQNEAQ. Together with reference TRBV7-8 and TRBJ2-1, the CDR3 gives the full variable domain: GAGVSQSPRYKVAKRGQDVALRCDPISGHVSLFWYQQALGQGPEFLTYFQNEAQLDKSGLPSDRFFAERPEGSVSTLKIQRTQQEDSAVYLCASLGTGSVNEQFFGPGTRLTVL.

J is TRBJ2-3 and V is TRBV7-2; weak D call: TRBD2 (5 bases). V gave up 7 bases and J gave up 3 bases, with 14 bases separating them. The germline gives CDR1 SGHTA, CDR2 FQGNSA. The CDR3 runs to 14 residues. CDR3 region: CASKPLVGTDTQYF. CDR3 sequence (DNA): TGTGCCAGCAAACCACTAGTGGGGACAGATACGCAGTATTTT.